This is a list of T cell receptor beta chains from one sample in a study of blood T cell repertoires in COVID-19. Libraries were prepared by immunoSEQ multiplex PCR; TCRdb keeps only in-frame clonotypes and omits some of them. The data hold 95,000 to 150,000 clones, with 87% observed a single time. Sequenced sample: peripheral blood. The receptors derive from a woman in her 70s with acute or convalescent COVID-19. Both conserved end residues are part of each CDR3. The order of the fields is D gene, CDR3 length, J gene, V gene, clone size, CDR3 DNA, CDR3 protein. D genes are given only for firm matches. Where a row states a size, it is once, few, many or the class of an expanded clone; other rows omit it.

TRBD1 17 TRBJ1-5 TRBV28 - TGTGCCAGCATTAAGCCAGCGAGGGGGCGCCGGGGTCAGCCCCAGCATTTT CASIKPARGRRGQPQHF
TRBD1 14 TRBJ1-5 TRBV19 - TGTGCCAGTAGACTACAGGGGGCACAGCAGCCCCAGCATTTT CASRLQGAQQPQHF
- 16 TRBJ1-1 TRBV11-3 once TGTGCCAGCAGCCATGACAGACGATCCCCGAACACTGAAGCTTTCTTT CASSHDRRSPNTEAFF
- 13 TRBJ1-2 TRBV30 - TGTGCCTGGAGTGCAATAACAGGGTTGGGCTACACCTTC CAWSAITGLGYTF
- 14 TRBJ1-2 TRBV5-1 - TGCGCCAGCAGCCACCAACAGGGTAACTATGGCTACACCTTC CASSHQQGNYGYTF
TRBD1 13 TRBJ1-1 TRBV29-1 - TGCAGCGCCGTGGGGACAGGGAACACTGAAGCTTTCTTT CSAVGTGNTEAFF
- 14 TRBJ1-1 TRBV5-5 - TGTGCCAGCAGCTTCCAGGGAACGAACACTGAAGCTTTCTTT CASSFQGTNTEAFF
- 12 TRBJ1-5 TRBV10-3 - TGTGCCATCAAGGGGGAAATCCAGCCCCAGCATTTT CAIKGEIQPQHF
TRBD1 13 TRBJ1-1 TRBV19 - TGTGCCAGTAGTACCAGGGGGCATACTGAAGCTTTCTTT CASSTRGHTEAFF
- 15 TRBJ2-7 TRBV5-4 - TGTGCCAGCAGCTTGGGCCCGGGGGCGGGGGACGAGCAGTACTTC CASSLGPGAGDEQYF
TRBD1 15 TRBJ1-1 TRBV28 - TGTGCCAGCAGTTTAGGTGGCCAGGGGGCGAGCGAAGCTTTCTTT CASSLGGQGASEAFF
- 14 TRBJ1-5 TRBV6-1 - TGTGCCAGCAGTGAGGGGGCTTGGGGTCAGCCCCAGCATTTT CASSEGAWGQPQHF
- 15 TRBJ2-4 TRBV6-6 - TGTGCCAGCAGCCGCGAGAGTCTAGCCAAAAACATTCAGTACTTC CASSRESLAKNIQYF
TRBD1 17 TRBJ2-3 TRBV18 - TGTGCCAGCTCACCAGGAGCCGGGACAGGGGGTGCAGATACGCAGTATTTT CASSPGAGTGGADTQYF
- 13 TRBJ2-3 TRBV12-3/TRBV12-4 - TGTGCCAGCAGTTTCCAACAGGGAGATACGCAGTATTTT CASSFQQGDTQYF
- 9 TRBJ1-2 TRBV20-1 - TGCCAACCGGGCTATGGCTACACCTTC CQPGYGYTF
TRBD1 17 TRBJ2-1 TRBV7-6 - TGTGCCAGCAGCCACCTGGCGGGTCCGGGACAGGGGGATGAGCAGTTCTTC CASSHLAGPGQGDEQFF
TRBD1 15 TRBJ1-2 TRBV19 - TGTGCCAGTAGTCTCCAGACAGGGGGCAACTATGGCTACACCTTC CASSLQTGGNYGYTF
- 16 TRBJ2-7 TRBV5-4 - TGTGCCAGCAGCTGGCGGATTGGGTCCTCGGGCTACGAGCAGTACTTC CASSWRIGSSGYEQYF
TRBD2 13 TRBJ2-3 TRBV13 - TGTGCCAGCAGCGGCGGGGGGGCTTATACGCAGTATTTT CASSGGGAYTQYF
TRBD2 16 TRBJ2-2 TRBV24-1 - TGTGCCACCGGAGACGGGGGTCGGGGGGACACCGGGGAGCTGTTTTTT CATGDGGRGDTGELFF
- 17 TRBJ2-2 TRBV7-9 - TGTGCCAGCAGGGACACCCGCCGGGTCACGAACACCGGGGAGCTGTTTTTT CASRDTRRVTNTGELFF
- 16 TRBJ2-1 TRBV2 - TGTGCCAGCAGTCCCTTAGCCTTAAGCTCCTACAATGAGCAGTTCTTC CASSPLALSSYNEQFF
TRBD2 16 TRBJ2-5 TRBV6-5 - TGTGCCAGCAGTTACGGACATAGCGGGGGGGCTGAGACCCAGTACTTC CASSYGHSGGAETQYF
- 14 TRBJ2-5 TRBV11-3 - TGTGCCAGCAGCCCCGGGGGTGCAGGGGAGACCCAGTACTTC CASSPGGAGETQYF
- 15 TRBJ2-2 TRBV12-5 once TGTGCTAGTGGTTTGGGACTCCCGGGAGCAGAAGAGCTGTTTTTT CASGLGLPGAEELFF
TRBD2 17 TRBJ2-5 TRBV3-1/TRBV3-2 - TGTGCCAGCAGCCAAGATCCCCTGACTAGCGGTCTTGAGACCCAGTACTTC CASSQDPLTSGLETQYF
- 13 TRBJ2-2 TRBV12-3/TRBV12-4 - TGTGCCAGCCTCGACAGGAACACCGGGGAGCTGTTTTTT CASLDRNTGELFF
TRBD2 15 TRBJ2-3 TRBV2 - TGTGCCAGCAGTGACGGCGGGGGGGGCCTCGATACGCAGTATTTT CASSDGGGGLDTQYF
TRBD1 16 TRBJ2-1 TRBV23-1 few TGCGCCAGCAGTCAAGGGGACAGGGGTACCTACAATGAGCAGTTCTTC CASSQGDRGTYNEQFF
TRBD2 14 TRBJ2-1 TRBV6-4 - TGTGCCAGCAGTGACCAGCGGGGGAACAATGAGCAGTTCTTC CASSDQRGNNEQFF
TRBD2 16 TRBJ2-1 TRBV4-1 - TGCGCCAGCAGCCAAGGGACTAGCGGGGGGGCCAATGAGCAGTTCTTC CASSQGTSGGANEQFF